Listed below are T cell receptor beta chains from one sample, sequenced in a study of blood T cell repertoires in COVID-19. The assay was immunoSEQ multiplex PCR, and TCRdb's table has in-frame clones only and misses some. The top ten clones hold approximately 49% of a sample with approximately 26,000 clones, 89% of them seen once. Material: peripheral blood. These receptors all stem from a human donor with acute or convalescent COVID-19. The donor label of this sample is uncertain. CDR3s include the opening cysteine and the closing phenylalanine or tryptophan. A D gene is named only where the DNA matches it firmly. Expanded clones get a size class; other rows say once, few or many, or leave the size out.

j_call | d_call | clone_size | v_call | cdr3_aa | cdr3_nt
TRBJ1-6 | NA | NA | TRBV3-1/TRBV3-2 | CASSQGFTGGSPLHF | TGTGCCAGCAGCCAGGGGTTCACCGGGGGGTCACCCCTCCACTTT
TRBJ1-6 | NA | once | TRBV7-9 | CASSSERGTSPLHF | TGTGCCAGCAGCTCAGAAAGGGGGACTTCACCCCTCCACTTT
TRBJ1-5 | NA | NA | TRBV28 | CASSLTAGSTSQHF | TGTGCCAGCAGCCTTACAGCGGGGAGCACCTCCCAGCATTTT
TRBJ2-3 | NA | NA | TRBV6-5 | CASSYLGRGGTQYF | TGTGCCAGCAGTTACTTGGGGCGGGGAGGTACGCAGTATTTT
TRBJ1-4 | NA | once | TRBV30 | CAWSVGGISSTNEKLFF | TGTGCCTGGAGTGTGGGGGGTATTTCTTCAACTAATGAAAAACTGTTTTTT
TRBJ1-2 | NA | once | TRBV5-6 | CASSPSRGFGYTF | TGTGCCAGCAGCCCCTCGAGAGGTTTTGGCTACACCTTC
TRBJ2-2 | TRBD1 | NA | TRBV5-1 | CASSHGQGNTGELFF | TGCGCCAGCAGCCACGGACAGGGTAACACCGGGGAGCTGTTTTTT
TRBJ2-6 | NA | NA | TRBV18 | CASSPAAAETSNVLTF | TGTGCCAGCTCACCGGCCGCCGCGGAAACAAGCAACGTCCTGACTTTC
TRBJ1-2 | NA | NA | TRBV18 | CASTSDSSNYGYTF | TGTGCCAGCACGTCGGACAGTTCTAACTATGGCTACACCTTC
TRBJ1-5 | TRBD1 | NA | TRBV10-1 | CASSAEGAAASNQPQHF | TGCGCCAGCAGTGCTGAGGGGGCGGCGGCTAGCAATCAGCCCCAGCATTTT
TRBJ2-5 | TRBD1 | NA | TRBV2 | CAGGNRGRETQYF | TGTGCCGGAGGGAACAGGGGGCGAGAGACCCAGTACTTC
TRBJ2-7 | NA | NA | TRBV6-2/TRBV6-3 | CASSEGVYEQYF | TGTGCCAGCAGTGAGGGAGTTTACGAGCAGTACTTC
TRBJ2-1 | NA | once | TRBV14 | CASSQGGGSYNEQFF | TGTGCCAGCAGTCAAGGGGGAGGCTCCTACAATGAGCAGTTCTTC
TRBJ2-5 | TRBD2 | NA | TRBV5-1 | CASRTGGPVETQYF | TGCGCCAGCAGGACGGGAGGGCCGGTAGAGACCCAGTACTTC
TRBJ2-4 | TRBD1 | NA | TRBV5-1 | CASSLVPGQENIQYF | TGCGCCAGCAGCCTAGTACCGGGACAGGAAAACATTCAGTACTTC
TRBJ1-2 | NA | NA | TRBV5-4 | CASRPDSTYGYTF | TGTGCCAGCAGGCCTGACAGTACGTATGGCTACACCTTC
TRBJ1-2 | NA | once | TRBV6-5 | CASSYSEGLYGYTF | TGTGCCAGCAGTTACAGCGAGGGCCTCTATGGCTACACCTTC
TRBJ2-5 | TRBD2 | few | TRBV2 | CASSLGLAGETQYF | TGTGCCAGCAGCCTAGGGCTAGCGGGGGAGACCCAGTACTTC
TRBJ1-2 | NA | once | TRBV3-1/TRBV3-2 | CASSQEAGGYTF | TGTGCCAGCAGCCAAGAGGCGGGGGGCTACACCTTC
TRBJ2-3 | TRBD2 | NA | TRBV7-8 | CASSLVEGTSGTDTQYF | TGTGCCAGCAGCTTAGTGGAGGGGACTAGCGGGACAGATACGCAGTATTTT
TRBJ2-7 | TRBD2 | few | TRBV28 | CASSSSGGSYEQYF | TGTGCCAGCAGTTCCAGCGGGGGATCCTACGAGCAGTACTTC
TRBJ1-5 | NA | NA | TRBV5-4 | CASSSRPGDRWPQHF | TGTGCCAGCAGCTCTAGACCAGGGGACCGATGGCCCCAGCATTTT
TRBJ1-6 | NA | once | TRBV19 | CASSIEAGIGDNSPLHF | TGTGCCAGTAGTATAGAGGCAGGGATCGGCGATAATTCACCCCTCCACTTT
TRBJ1-2 | NA | NA | TRBV2 | CASRGADRGGYTF | TGTGCCAGCAGAGGTGCGGACCGCGGGGGCTACACCTTC
TRBJ2-5 | TRBD1 | NA | TRBV24-1 | CATSDPGTGAGETQYF | TGTGCCACCAGTGATCCCGGGACAGGGGCTGGGGAGACCCAGTACTTC
TRBJ2-1 | NA | few | TRBV5-1 | CASSPPSGSYNEQFF | TGCGCCAGCAGCCCCCCCTCCGGTTCCTACAATGAGCAGTTCTTC
TRBJ1-1 | NA | NA | TRBV2 | CASRATGNPEAFF | TGTGCCAGCAGAGCAACAGGGAACCCTGAAGCTTTCTTT
TRBJ2-6 | TRBD1 | NA | TRBV5-6 | CASRPDRATGANVLTF | TGTGCCAGCAGACCCGACAGGGCTACCGGGGCCAACGTCCTGACTTTC
TRBJ2-2 | TRBD2 | few | TRBV19 | CASRRREGHTGELFF | TGTGCCAGTAGGCGCCGGGAGGGCCATACCGGGGAGCTGTTTTTT
TRBJ1-3 | NA | NA | TRBV11-2 | CASSLDGVARGYKAGNTIYF | TGTGCCAGCAGCTTAGACGGGGTCGCCAGGGGATACAAAGCTGGAAACACCATATATTTT
TRBJ2-3 | TRBD2 | NA | TRBV6-2/TRBV6-3 | CASSSNNFLAGVNTQYF | TGTGCCAGCAGTTCGAACAATTTTCTAGCGGGGGTGAATACGCAGTATTTT
TRBJ1-5 | NA | NA | TRBV7-8 | CASSIQAQGQPQHF | TGTGCCAGCAGCATACAGGCTCAGGGCCAGCCCCAGCATTTT
TRBJ2-3 | TRBD2 | NA | TRBV6-2/TRBV6-3 | CASSTNLAGGGTDTQYF | TGTGCCAGCAGTACAAACCTAGCGGGGGGCGGCACAGATACGCAGTATTTT
TRBJ2-3 | TRBD1 | NA | TRBV4-2 | CASSPLTGGISDTQYF | TGTGCCAGCAGCCCTCTCACAGGGGGTATATCAGATACGCAGTATTTT
TRBJ2-7 | NA | hyperexpanded | TRBV2 | CASSEALGEGFYEQYF | TGTGCCAGCAGTGAAGCTCTCGGAGAGGGTTTCTACGAGCAGTACTTC
TRBJ1-3 | NA | NA | TRBV29-1 | CSGRELSGNTIYF | TGCAGCGGGAGGGAACTCTCTGGAAACACCATATATTTT
TRBJ2-7 | TRBD1 | once | TRBV19 | CASSAGTGGASWEQYF | TGTGCCAGTAGTGCTGGGACAGGGGGCGCGTCGTGGGAGCAGTACTTC
TRBJ2-2 | TRBD2 | once | TRBV27 | CASSRGTSGAGELFF | TGTGCCAGCAGTCGGGGGACTAGCGGGGCCGGGGAGCTGTTTTTT
TRBJ1-5 | TRBD1 | NA | TRBV18 | CASSRGTGDQPQHF | TGTGCCAGCTCACGAGGGACAGGGGATCAGCCCCAGCATTTT
TRBJ1-1 | NA | NA | TRBV7-8 | CASSRETANTEAFF | TGTGCCAGCAGCCGGGAGACAGCGAACACTGAAGCTTTCTTT
TRBJ1-4 | NA | NA | TRBV18 | CASSGLLEGEKLFF | TGTGCCAGCTCAGGACTCCTCGAGGGTGAAAAACTGTTTTTT
TRBJ1-6 | NA | few | TRBV6-4 | CAQKGQVPFYNSPLHF | TGTGCCCAGAAAGGCCAGGTGCCCTTCTATAATTCACCCCTCCACTTT
TRBJ2-2 | NA | NA | TRBV19 | CASSSQTGQGGTGELFF | TGTGCCAGTAGCTCACAAACAGGGCAGGGAGGGACCGGGGAGCTGTTTTTT
TRBJ1-2 | NA | NA | TRBV27 | CASSSGLGDYGYTF | TGTGCCAGCAGTTCAGGGCTGGGCGACTATGGCTACACCTTC
TRBJ1-4 | TRBD1 | NA | TRBV10-3 | CAISPGQGLPGEKLFF | TGTGCCATCAGCCCGGGACAGGGTCTTCCAGGAGAAAAACTGTTTTTT
TRBJ2-7 | NA | NA | TRBV7-2 | CASGRGGVDEQYF | TGTGCCAGCGGTAGAGGGGGGGTTGACGAGCAGTACTTC
TRBJ2-5 | TRBD2 | NA | TRBV30 | CAWIPSGIATQYF | TGTGCCTGGATCCCTAGCGGGATTGCGACCCAGTACTTC
TRBJ2-1 | TRBD2 | once | TRBV5-1 | CASTASPQGALAGGPLNEQFF | TGCGCCAGCACCGCGAGCCCACAGGGGGCCCTAGCGGGAGGGCCTCTAAATGAGCAGTTCTTC
TRBJ1-6 | NA | NA | TRBV10-3 | CAISAGADSPLHF | TGTGCCATCAGTGCAGGGGCGGATTCACCCCTCCACTTT
TRBJ1-4 | TRBD1 | NA | TRBV7-9 | CASSFTSGTGEKLFF | TGTGCCAGCAGCTTTACTTCCGGGACAGGTGAAAAACTGTTTTTT